This TCR beta chain was sequenced in a study of T-cell reconstitution after alpha-beta-depleted transplantation in children. V dropped 6 bases and J dropped 6; count of bases not matched to a gene: 9. CDR1 SGHNT and CDR2 YYREEE come from the germline V gene (reference sequence). The CDR3 sequence is 14 residues long. Construction of the TCRbeta library involved unique molecular identifiers. TCRdb re-analysed the PCR reads in MiXCR, keeping a single row per CDR3 protein. Altogether 150,000 to 250,000 distinct CDR3 sequences are present, 13% to 15% being singletons, with the ten largest covering approximately 13%. The table lists this clonotype with a count of one. A much larger clone sits a single nucleotide away, making a read error possible.

This chain links TRBV5-4 with TRBJ1-2, with 9 bases that match TRBD1. The origin of this receptor is a human donor who donated a stem cell graft to a child with acute lymphoblastic leukemia. The sample in question was PBMCs from the stem cell graft donor, obtained from the stem cell graft. Here the CDR3 DNA reads TGTGCCAGCATGACCGTGGACAGGGGCCATGGCTACACCTTC. It is translated as CASMTVDRGHGYTF.